A selection of T cell receptor beta chains follows, all from one sample in a study of cytomegalovirus exposure and HLA in healthy donors. Assay used: immunoSEQ multiplex PCR; TCRdb lists only in-frame clones, some missing. The data show more than 80,000 clones, 64% seen once. Sample: PBMCs. Every receptor here comes from a man aged 55 to 70 in good health and CMV-seronegative. Both conserved end residues are part of each CDR3. A D gene is named only where the DNA matches it firmly. Some rows mark clone size as missing; the rest say once, few, many or name a class of expanded clone.

.	TRBV11-2	TRBJ2-5	.	CASSGGGVRGETQYF	TGTGCCAGCAGTGGAGGGGGGGTAAGAGGAGAGACCCAGTACTTC
few	TRBV5-4	TRBJ2-4	TRBD1	CASSRQGAENIQYF	TGTGCCAGCAGCCGCCAGGGGGCTGAAAACATTCAGTACTTC
.	TRBV6-5	TRBJ2-3	TRBD2	CASRSGLDVTDTQYF	TGTGCCAGCAGATCGGGACTAGACGTGACAGATACGCAGTATTTT
few	TRBV2	TRBJ1-1	TRBD1	CAIPDREGTEAFF	TGTGCCATTCCGGACAGGGAGGGCACTGAAGCTTTCTTT
.	TRBV30	TRBJ2-7	TRBD2	CAFLRLAGGPISGEQYF	TGTGCCTTCCTCAGACTAGCGGGAGGGCCGATTTCGGGTGAGCAGTACTTC
few	TRBV27	TRBJ1-4	.	CASSSAGAANEKLFF	TGTGCCAGCAGCTCTGCGGGGGCAGCTAATGAAAAACTGTTTTTT
few	TRBV10-1	TRBJ2-7	TRBD1	CASSEDRGESSGRFHYEQYF	TGCGCCAGCAGCGAGGACAGGGGGGAGTCTAGCGGGCGGTTCCACTACGAGCAGTACTTC
.	TRBV10-3	TRBJ2-7	TRBD1	CAISDSQGAYEQYF	TGTGCCATCAGTGACTCACAGGGGGCCTACGAGCAGTACTTC
.	TRBV7-3	TRBJ2-6	.	CASSLNQQGVGFPDSGANVLTF	TGTGCCAGCAGCTTAAATCAGCAGGGCGTGGGCTTCCCCGACTCTGGGGCCAACGTCCTGACTTTC
few	TRBV29-1	TRBJ2-2	TRBD1	CSVEDRDRSNTGELFF	TGCAGCGTTGAAGACCGGGACAGGTCTAACACCGGGGAGCTGTTTTTT
.	TRBV27	TRBJ2-2	TRBD1	CASSPRDRGRTGELFF	TGTGCCAGCAGCCCTAGGGACAGGGGGCGGACCGGGGAGCTGTTTTTT
.	TRBV6-5	TRBJ2-7	.	CASTGGGLEQYF	TGTGCCAGCACAGGCGGAGGACTCGAGCAGTACTTC
.	TRBV11-2	TRBJ2-3	.	CASSWAGDTDTQYF	TGTGCCAGCAGCTGGGCAGGGGACACAGATACGCAGTATTTT
.	TRBV11-3	TRBJ2-7	TRBD2	CASSRQVAGASYEQYF	TGTGCCAGCAGCCGACAAGTAGCGGGAGCGTCCTACGAGCAGTACTTC
.	TRBV7-6	TRBJ1-2	.	CASSLAGGGKGSYTF	TGTGCCAGCAGCTTAGCTGGCGGGGGCAAAGGTAGCTACACCTTC
.	TRBV4-1	TRBJ2-4	.	CASSQVTPNIQYF	TGCGCCAGCAGCCAGGTGACACCGAACATTCAGTACTTC
.	TRBV5-4	TRBJ1-2	.	CASSPRQAPDYTF	TGTGCCAGCAGCCCCCGACAGGCCCCCGACTACACCTTC
.	TRBV6-6	TRBJ1-6	TRBD1	CASRRGTEILFIHF	TGTGCCAGCCGTAGGGGGACAGAAATCCTCTTTATCCACTTT
.	TRBV11-2	TRBJ2-1	.	CASSAGSDEQFF	TGTGCCAGCAGCGCCGGGTCGGATGAGCAGTTCTTC
.	TRBV7-3	TRBJ2-7	.	CASSLGGGTNEQYF	TGTGCCAGCAGCTTGGGGGGTGGTACGAACGAGCAGTACTTC
.	TRBV28	TRBJ2-4	TRBD1	CASSFDIDRGENIQYF	TGTGCCAGCAGTTTCGACATCGACAGGGGAGAGAACATTCAGTACTTC
few	TRBV28	TRBJ1-6	TRBD1	CASSLGTGYSPLHF	TGTGCCAGCAGTTTGGGGACAGGGTATTCACCCCTCCACTTT
.	TRBV9	TRBJ2-5	.	CASSVELAETQYF	TGTGCCAGCAGCGTAGAACTAGCAGAGACCCAGTACTTC
.	TRBV6-5	TRBJ2-5	TRBD1	CASSYGRPDRGETQYF	TGTGCCAGCAGTTACGGGCGTCCCGACAGGGGCGAGACCCAGTACTTC
few	TRBV4-2	TRBJ2-2	TRBD2	CASSQGVAGLDGELFF	TGTGCCAGCAGCCAAGGGGTCGCCGGACTAGACGGGGAGCTGTTTTTT
.	TRBV2	TRBJ2-5	.	CASSGQETQYF	TGTGCCAGCAGCGGGCAAGAGACCCAGTACTTC
.	TRBV2	TRBJ2-1	TRBD2	CASTGGRFGTSAYNEQFF	TGTGCCAGCACCGGGGGACGTTTCGGTACTAGCGCTTACAATGAGCAGTTCTTC
.	TRBV19	TRBJ1-2	TRBD1	CASSPDRGKYYGYTF	TGTGCCAGTAGTCCGGACAGGGGAAAATACTATGGCTACACCTTC
.	TRBV5-1	TRBJ2-2	.	CASSLTGWRTGELFF	TGCGCCAGCAGCCTAACAGGGTGGAGGACCGGGGAGCTGTTTTTT
few	TRBV4-1	TRBJ2-7	.	CASSHAYEQYF	TGCGCCAGCAGCCACGCCTACGAGCAGTACTTC
.	TRBV28	TRBJ1-2	TRBD1	CASSFLTGEGVGFNGYTF	TGTGCCAGCAGTTTTCTGACAGGGGAGGGGGTGGGTTTTAATGGCTACACCTTC
.	TRBV6-1	TRBJ2-7	TRBD2	CASSDGGAGGPVYEQYF	TGTGCCAGCAGTGACGGCGGAGCGGGAGGGCCGGTCTACGAGCAGTACTTC
.	TRBV6-6	TRBJ2-1	TRBD2	CASSYGGSYNEQFF	TGTGCCAGCAGTTACGGCGGGAGCTACAATGAGCAGTTCTTC
.	TRBV10-3	TRBJ1-2	.	CASGRGRDYGYTF	TGTGCCAGCGGCCGGGGAAGGGACTATGGCTACACCTTC
.	TRBV29-1	TRBJ1-2	.	CSVAGEGYGYTF	TGCAGCGTTGCAGGGGAAGGGTATGGCTACACCTTC
.	TRBV7-9	TRBJ1-3	TRBD1	CASSEGQPISGNTIYF	TGTGCCAGCAGCGAGGGACAGCCAATCTCTGGAAACACCATATATTTT
few	TRBV4-1	TRBJ2-1	.	CASSQNVGGPTDEQFF	TGCGCCAGCAGCCAAAACGTCGGGGGGCCTACCGATGAGCAGTTCTTC
once	TRBV5-1	TRBJ2-7	TRBD1	CASSSPGYSGTENYEQYF	TGCGCCAGCAGCTCCCCGGGGTATTCCGGGACAGAAAACTACGAGCAGTACTTC
.	TRBV6-6	TRBJ1-3	.	CASSYSAGDGNTIYF	TGTGCCAGCAGTTACTCCGCAGGGGACGGAAACACCATATATTTT
few	TRBV20-1	TRBJ2-3	.	CSAGSGDTQYF	TGCAGTGCTGGGTCCGGGGATACGCAGTATTTT
few	TRBV6-1	TRBJ2-7	.	CASSLEERLYF	TGTGCCAGCAGCCTAGAGGAGAGATTGTACTTC
.	TRBV11-3	TRBJ2-2	TRBD1	CASSPRQGANTGELFF	TGTGCCAGCAGCCCCCGGCAGGGGGCGAACACCGGGGAGCTGTTTTTT
.	TRBV11-2	TRBJ2-1	.	CASSPRRGSSYNEQFF	TGTGCCAGCAGCCCCCGGCGCGGTAGCTCCTACAATGAGCAGTTCTTC
.	TRBV5-1	TRBJ1-1	TRBD1	CASSLWGQGDTEAFF	TGCGCCAGCAGCTTGTGGGGACAGGGGGACACTGAAGCTTTCTTT
.	TRBV19	TRBJ2-4	.	CASGVAAKNIQYF	TGTGCCAGCGGGGTTGCGGCCAAAAACATTCAGTACTTC
.	TRBV5-6	TRBJ2-1	.	CASSLPRQANEQFF	TGTGCCAGCAGCTTGCCGAGACAGGCCAATGAGCAGTTCTTC
.	TRBV6-1	TRBJ2-2	.	CATTIGQINTGELFF	TGCGCCACCACTATCGGACAGATCAACACCGGGGAGCTGTTTTTT
.	TRBV7-9	TRBJ2-7	TRBD1	CASSPTGDEQYF	TGTGCCAGCAGCCCGACAGGGGACGAGCAGTACTTC
few	TRBV15	TRBJ2-7	.	CATSRVDLASYEQYF	TGTGCCACCAGCAGAGTGGATCTAGCGTCCTACGAGCAGTACTTC
few	TRBV4-1	TRBJ1-2	.	CASSQVGGYGYTF	TGCGCCAGCAGCCAAGTGGGAGGCTATGGCTACACCTTC
few	TRBV28	TRBJ2-3	.	CASKQRGYPSTDTQYF	TGTGCCAGCAAGCAAAGGGGTTATCCTAGCACAGATACGCAGTATTTT
.	TRBV5-1	TRBJ1-2	.	CASSKNVDWVGNYGYTF	TGCGCCAGCAGCAAAAATGTCGACTGGGTGGGTAACTATGGCTACACCTTC
.	TRBV6-6	TRBJ1-5	.	CASSYHGGNQPQHF	TGTGCCAGCAGTTATCATGGGGGGAATCAGCCCCAGCATTTT